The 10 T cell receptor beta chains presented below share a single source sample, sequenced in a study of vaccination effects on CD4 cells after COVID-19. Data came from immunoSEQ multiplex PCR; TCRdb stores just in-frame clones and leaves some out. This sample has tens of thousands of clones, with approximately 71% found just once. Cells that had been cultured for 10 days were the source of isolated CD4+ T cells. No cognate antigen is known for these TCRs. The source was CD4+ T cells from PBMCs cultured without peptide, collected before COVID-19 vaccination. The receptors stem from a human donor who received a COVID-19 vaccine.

The CDR3 DNA is TGTGCCAGCAGTGACTCCGGACCGGGACTACCTGGGGCCAACGTCCTGACTTTC. Its protein product is CASSDSGPGLPGANVLTF. The chain recombines TRBV6-4 with TRBJ2-6, with TRBD2 matching over 7 bases. Germline V lookup: CDR1 MRHNA, CDR2 SNTAGT. The V gene end was trimmed by 0 bases and the J gene end by 2 bases; junction bases not matched to a gene: 7. The CDR3 has 18 residues.

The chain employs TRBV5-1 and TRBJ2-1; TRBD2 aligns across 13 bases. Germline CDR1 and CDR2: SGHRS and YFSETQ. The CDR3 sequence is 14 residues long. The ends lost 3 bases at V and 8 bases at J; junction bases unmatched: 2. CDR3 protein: CASSSGLAGDEQFF. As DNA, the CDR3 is TGCGCCAGCAGCTCCGGACTAGCGGGAGATGAGCAGTTCTTC.

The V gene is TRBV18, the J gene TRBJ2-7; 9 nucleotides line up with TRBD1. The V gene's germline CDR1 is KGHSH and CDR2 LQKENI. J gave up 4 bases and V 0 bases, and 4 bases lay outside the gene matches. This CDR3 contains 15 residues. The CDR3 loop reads CASSPPGTGFYEQYF. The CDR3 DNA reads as TGTGCCAGCTCACCACCTGGGACAGGGTTTTACGAGCAGTACTTC.

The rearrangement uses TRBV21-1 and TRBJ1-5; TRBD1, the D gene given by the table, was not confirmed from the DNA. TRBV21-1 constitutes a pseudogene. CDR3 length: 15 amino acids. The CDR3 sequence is CASVPGQEINQPQHF. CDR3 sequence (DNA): TGTGCCAGCGTTCCGGGACAGGAGATCAATCAGCCCCAGCATTTT.

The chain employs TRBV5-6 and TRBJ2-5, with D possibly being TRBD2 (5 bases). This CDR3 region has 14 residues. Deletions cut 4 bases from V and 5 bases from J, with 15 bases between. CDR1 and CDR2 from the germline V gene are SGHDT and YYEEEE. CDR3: CASSQPGVRETQYF. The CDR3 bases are TGTGCCAGCAGCCAACCCGGGGTCCGTGAGACCCAGTACTTC.

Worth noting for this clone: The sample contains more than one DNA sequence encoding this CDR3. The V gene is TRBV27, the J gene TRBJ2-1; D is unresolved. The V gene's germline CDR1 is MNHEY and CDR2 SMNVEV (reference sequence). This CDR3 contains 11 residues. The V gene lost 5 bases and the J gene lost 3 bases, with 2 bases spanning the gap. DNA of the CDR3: TGTGCCAGCAGTAACTACAATGAGCAGTTCTTC. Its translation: CASSNYNEQFF.

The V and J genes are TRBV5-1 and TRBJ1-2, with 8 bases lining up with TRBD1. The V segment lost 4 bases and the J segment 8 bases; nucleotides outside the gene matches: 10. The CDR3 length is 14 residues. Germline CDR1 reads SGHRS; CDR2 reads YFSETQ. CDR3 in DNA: TGCGCCAGCAGCATGGACAGGGTCCTTTTGGGCTACACCTTC. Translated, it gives CASSMDRVLLGYTF.

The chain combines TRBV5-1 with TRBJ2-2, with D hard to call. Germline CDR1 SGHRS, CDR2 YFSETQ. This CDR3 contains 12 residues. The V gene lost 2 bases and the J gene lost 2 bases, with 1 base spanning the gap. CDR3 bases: TGCGCCAGCAGCTTAAACACCGGGGAGCTGTTTTTT. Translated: CASSLNTGELFF.

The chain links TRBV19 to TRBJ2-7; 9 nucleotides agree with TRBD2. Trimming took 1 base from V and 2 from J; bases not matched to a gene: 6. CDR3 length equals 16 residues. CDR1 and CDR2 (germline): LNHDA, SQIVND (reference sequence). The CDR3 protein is CASSIAAAGGPYEQYF. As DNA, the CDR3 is TGTGCCAGTAGTATAGCTGCGGCGGGAGGGCCCTACGAGCAGTACTTC.

The CDR3 DNA follows: TGTGCCACCAGTGGTGGTGGAGGTACGCAGTATTTT. Translated: CATSGGGGTQYF. This sequence joins TRBV24-1 and TRBJ2-3; D possibly corresponds to TRBD2 (5 bases). CDR3 length equals 12 residues. V was trimmed by 5 bases and J by 8 bases, leaving 10 bases between them. Germline V gene data show CDR1 as KGHDR and CDR2 as SFDVKD.